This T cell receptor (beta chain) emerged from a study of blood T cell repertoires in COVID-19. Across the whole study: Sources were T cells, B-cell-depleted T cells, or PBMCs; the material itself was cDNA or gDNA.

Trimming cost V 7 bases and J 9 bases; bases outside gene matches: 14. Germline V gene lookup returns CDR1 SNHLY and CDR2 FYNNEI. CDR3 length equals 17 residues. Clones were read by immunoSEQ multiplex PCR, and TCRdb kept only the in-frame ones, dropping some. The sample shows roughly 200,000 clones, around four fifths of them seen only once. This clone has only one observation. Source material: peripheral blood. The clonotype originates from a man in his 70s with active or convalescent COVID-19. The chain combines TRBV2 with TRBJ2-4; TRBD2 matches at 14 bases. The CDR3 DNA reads TGTGCCAGCATCGATTTGGGGACTAGCGGGAGTGATGGCATTCAGTACTTC. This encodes CASIDLGTSGSDGIQYF.